This T cell receptor (beta chain) was profiled in a study of blood T cell repertoires in COVID-19. As for the study in general: Sites in the United States, Italy and Spain provided acute and convalescent COVID-19 samples.

This clone was counted a few times. V was clipped by 5 bases and J by 0 bases, with 15 bases between them. This CDR3 contains 16 residues. Germline V CDR1 and CDR2: SGHRS, YFSETQ. TCRdb keeps only in-frame clones here, not all; method: immunoSEQ multiplex PCR. The profile covers about 240,000 clones, with about four fifths appearing a single time and 9.6% taken by the ten largest. Sequenced sample: peripheral blood. The gene calls are TRBV5-1 and TRBJ1-3; TRBD1 might be the D (6 bases). The sequence was obtained from a woman of 80 years or more with acute or convalescent COVID-19. The DNA of the CDR3 is TGCGCCAGCAGGGGGGACGGACAGTTCTCTGGAAACACCATATATTTT. Translating gives CASRGDGQFSGNTIYF. Combining the CDR3 with reference TRBV5-1 and TRBJ1-3 gives the whole variable domain KAGVTQTPRYLIKTRGQQVTLSCSPISGHRSVSWYQQTPGQGLQFLFEYFSETQRNKGNFPGRFSGRQFSNSRSEMNVSTLELGDSALYLCASRGDGQFSGNTIYFGEGSWLTVV.